This record concerns one T cell receptor (beta chain) sequence. The antigen is not known. The sample is drawn from a study of T cell responses to AZD1222 COVID-19 vaccine. In the study overall: It was second doses at about 4 or about 12 weeks that were pooled. Notes on the study in general: Only a handful of people who got AZD1222 tested seropositive at baseline. The repertoires were collected only after the peak T cell response.

V was shortened by 1 base and J by 4 bases, with 7 bases between the two germline ends. Germline-derived CDR1 and CDR2 are LNHNV and YYDKDF (reference sequence). The CDR3 covers 13 residues. TCRdb's copy holds only in-frame clones and misses some; the assay was immunoSEQ multiplex PCR. The table shows 110,000 to 150,000 clones, with approximately 89% occurring only once. Sequencing was performed on peripheral blood, taken on day 0 of AZD1222 vaccination. This clonotype was sampled from an adult in good health. The chain is built from TRBV15 and TRBJ1-2, with a tentative D call TRBD1 (5 bases). The CDR3 DNA reads as TGTGCCACCAGCAGAGTGGGGACCTATGGCTACACCTTC. This translates into CATSRVGTYGYTF.